What follows is one TCR beta chain and its context. Its specificity is unknown. Naive CD8 isolation took CD45RO-negative cells positively selected for CCR7 and excluded terminally differentiated effector memory CD45RA+ cells. This entry is derived from a study of shared clonotypes between healthy human individuals. Looking at the study overall: Each donor had three CD4 naive, three CD4 memory, two CD8 naive and one CD8 memory plate. Study-wide points: The sharing of 4.5% to 6.5% of naive CD4 clonotypes was seen across several donors.

It was at deep level that the assay was run. Assay: immunoSEQ multiplex PCR; the TCRdb copy retains only in-frame clones and omits some. The sample shows around 2.1 million clones, about 92% of them seen only once. Per germline, CDR1 MDHEN and CDR2 SYDVKM. The CDR3 is made up of 14 amino acids. Deletions cut 3 bases from V and 4 bases from J, with 12 bases between. The sequenced material came from naive CD8+ T cells from PBMCs. The clonotype was recovered from a man between 18 and 29 years old in good health. Some clones in this sample may be carry-over from other donors' samples. The gene calls are TRBV28 and TRBJ1-2; D perhaps matches TRBD1 (5 bases). CDR3 residues: CASSFLQETYGYTF. As DNA, the CDR3 is TGTGCCAGCAGTTTTCTACAGGAAACCTATGGCTACACCTTC.